Listed below are T cell receptor beta chains from one sample, sequenced in a study of OX40 agonist ivuxolimab in advanced cancers. Assay: immunoSEQ multiplex PCR; the TCRdb copy retains only in-frame clones and omits some. The table has approximately 76,000 clones, roughly nine tenths seen once. The specimen was CD4+ or CD8+ T cells sorted from blood, collected in a trial of the OX40 agonist ivuxolimab. The source of these receptors is an adult with an advanced solid tumor such as melanoma, head and neck, liver or kidney cancer. Each CDR3 is given without its conserved first and last residue. The order of the fields is clone size, V gene, J gene, CDR3 protein. A clone size is listed for some rows: how often the clone was seen (once, few, many), or a class if it is expanded.

clone_size: NA; v_call: TRBV9; j_call: TRBJ2-1; cdr3_aa: ASSVRSSYNEQF
clone_size: NA; v_call: TRBV11-2; j_call: TRBJ2-7; cdr3_aa: ASSLGLADFSYEQY
clone_size: NA; v_call: TRBV5-6; j_call: TRBJ2-5; cdr3_aa: ASSLAFQETQY
clone_size: NA; v_call: TRBV27; j_call: TRBJ2-7; cdr3_aa: ASRLLGSGAYYEQY
clone_size: NA; v_call: TRBV11-3; j_call: TRBJ2-7; cdr3_aa: ASSLAGGGQGYEQY
clone_size: once; v_call: TRBV27; j_call: TRBJ2-1; cdr3_aa: ASSFGLAGGLYNEQF
clone_size: NA; v_call: TRBV6-5; j_call: TRBJ1-5; cdr3_aa: ASSYSGTVNQPQH
clone_size: NA; v_call: TRBV18; j_call: TRBJ1-4; cdr3_aa: ASSARQGVTSTNEKLF
clone_size: NA; v_call: TRBV7-2; j_call: TRBJ1-5; cdr3_aa: ASSHYPGQGPNQPQH
clone_size: NA; v_call: TRBV27; j_call: NA; cdr3_aa: ASSSGQNAYEQY
clone_size: NA; v_call: TRBV7-3; j_call: TRBJ2-7; cdr3_aa: ASSFTGQNYEQY
clone_size: NA; v_call: TRBV6-4; j_call: TRBJ1-2; cdr3_aa: ASSDSQGAYGYT
clone_size: NA; v_call: TRBV6-6; j_call: TRBJ2-7; cdr3_aa: ASSYLMGRQFYEQY
clone_size: NA; v_call: TRBV19; j_call: TRBJ2-5; cdr3_aa: ASSIDRQGRNQETQY
clone_size: NA; v_call: TRBV6-1; j_call: TRBJ1-2; cdr3_aa: ASSEARVAANYGYT
clone_size: NA; v_call: TRBV15; j_call: TRBJ1-2; cdr3_aa: ATSRGRNYGYT
clone_size: NA; v_call: TRBV27; j_call: TRBJ2-7; cdr3_aa: ASSWYRKLPYEQY
clone_size: few; v_call: TRBV28; j_call: TRBJ1-2; cdr3_aa: ASSSLRDSVYYGYT
clone_size: once; v_call: TRBV27; j_call: TRBJ1-2; cdr3_aa: ASSFSSPGTAYGYT
clone_size: NA; v_call: TRBV6-5; j_call: NA; cdr3_aa: ASSRDGQGSYEQY
clone_size: NA; v_call: TRBV7-9; j_call: TRBJ1-3; cdr3_aa: ASSPRDGHTIY
clone_size: NA; v_call: TRBV6-6; j_call: TRBJ2-2; cdr3_aa: ASSPDSAGELF
clone_size: NA; v_call: TRBV27; j_call: TRBJ2-3; cdr3_aa: ASSRLAGSTDTQY
clone_size: few; v_call: TRBV9; j_call: TRBJ1-3; cdr3_aa: ASSVGGAYSGNTIY
clone_size: NA; v_call: TRBV7-7; j_call: TRBJ2-7; cdr3_aa: ASSLATTSGSYEQY
clone_size: NA; v_call: TRBV13; j_call: TRBJ1-5; cdr3_aa: ASSLGGARQPQH
clone_size: NA; v_call: TRBV29-1; j_call: TRBJ1-1; cdr3_aa: SVELSDRQYNTEAF
clone_size: NA; v_call: TRBV18; j_call: TRBJ2-7; cdr3_aa: ASSGLISYEQY
clone_size: NA; v_call: TRBV5-1; j_call: TRBJ2-5; cdr3_aa: ASSRRPREREGKETQY
clone_size: NA; v_call: TRBV5-1; j_call: TRBJ2-7; cdr3_aa: ASSIGTGTNEQY
clone_size: NA; v_call: TRBV5-5; j_call: TRBJ2-3; cdr3_aa: ASSPDWRVSTDTQY
clone_size: NA; v_call: TRBV20-1; j_call: TRBJ2-1; cdr3_aa: SARGGDEQF
clone_size: NA; v_call: TRBV5-4; j_call: TRBJ2-3; cdr3_aa: ASSSLVAPSTDTQY
clone_size: NA; v_call: TRBV4-1; j_call: TRBJ2-3; cdr3_aa: ASSQGPTALAGGVTDTQY
clone_size: once; v_call: TRBV30; j_call: TRBJ1-1; cdr3_aa: AWSGPPVLNTEAF
clone_size: NA; v_call: TRBV19; j_call: TRBJ1-5; cdr3_aa: ASSNGPSLPLWGNQPQH
clone_size: NA; v_call: TRBV30; j_call: TRBJ2-7; cdr3_aa: AWSVHWEYEQY
clone_size: NA; v_call: TRBV30; j_call: TRBJ2-7; cdr3_aa: AWSLSSYEQY
clone_size: NA; v_call: TRBV28; j_call: TRBJ1-2; cdr3_aa: ALGRGVNYGYT
clone_size: NA; v_call: TRBV10-1; j_call: TRBJ2-7; cdr3_aa: ASSESATSYEQY
clone_size: once; v_call: TRBV2; j_call: TRBJ2-5; cdr3_aa: ASSRETQY
clone_size: NA; v_call: TRBV11-3; j_call: TRBJ1-2; cdr3_aa: ASSSRQGYGYT
clone_size: NA; v_call: TRBV19; j_call: TRBJ1-4; cdr3_aa: ASSIGGEAGLF
clone_size: few; v_call: TRBV6-5; j_call: TRBJ1-2; cdr3_aa: ASSYSRQWGNGYT
clone_size: NA; v_call: TRBV27; j_call: TRBJ2-6; cdr3_aa: ASSETDWTGANVLT
clone_size: NA; v_call: TRBV27; j_call: NA; cdr3_aa: ASKSFYEQY